Below, one TCR beta chain is given with its context. These data originate in a study of CD8+CD57+ T cells in acquired aplastic anemia. Genomic DNA acted as the template from which TCR beta VDJ combination and CDR3 sequence profiling were carried out. One entry per CDR3 protein results from TCRdb running MiXCR on the reads. Among about 140,000 distinct CDR3 sequences listed, approximately 41% were seen once. This TCR came from a human donor in good health, serving as a control. The sequencing sample was made of sorted CD4+, CD8+, or CD8+CD57+ T cells (not recorded which) from PBMCs.

This CDR3 is CAIRGQGAGEKLFF. CDR3 nucleotide sequence: TGTGCCATCAGGGGGCAAGGGGCGGGAGAAAAACTGTTTTTT. V and J are TRBV10-3 and TRBJ1-4; possible D gene TRBD1, 5 bases. Between the trimmed V and J ends, which lost 6 bases and 8 bases, there was a span of 16 bases. Germline-derived CDR1 and CDR2 are ENHRY and SYGVKD. This CDR3 spans 14 amino acids.